This T cell receptor beta chain originates from a study of T cells in tumors after PD-1 blockade. In the study overall: Prior checkpoint blockade, systemic immunosuppressant use, or anti-cancer therapy within 4 weeks excluded patients.

Sequenced by immunoSEQ multiplex PCR; TCRdb stores in-frame clones only, minus some. The sample records fewer than 9,000 clones, roughly three fifths being singletons. The germline V gene has CDR1 SGHVS and CDR2 FNYEAQ. Unmatched junction bases numbered 8, after V lost 0 bases and J lost 7 bases. The CDR3 totals 16 residues. The clonotype comes from a human donor with basal cell carcinoma. Material: tumor tissue, obtained after anti-PD-1 treatment. V gene TRBV7-6 combines with J gene TRBJ2-1, with 8 bases identical to TRBD2. This CDR3 reads CASSLARSSGVNEQFF. The CDR3 DNA sequence: TGTGCCAGCAGCTTAGCGCGTAGTAGCGGGGTTAATGAGCAGTTCTTC.